The next 15 T cell receptor beta chains were all read from a single sample in a study of shared clonotypes between healthy human individuals. TCRdb's copy holds only in-frame clones and misses some; the assay was immunoSEQ multiplex PCR. The table has hundreds of thousands of clones, 95% to 97% seen once. CD45RO-negative, CCR7-positively selected cells formed the naive CD8 fraction, excluding terminally differentiated effector memory CD45RA+ cells. Sequencing was performed on naive CD8+ T cells sorted from blood. The receptors were sampled from a woman aged 25 to 39 in good health.

The V and J genes are TRBV12-5 and TRBJ1-3; a weak D match, TRBD1 (6 bases). The CDR3 totals 15 residues. Germline CDR1 is LGHNT and CDR2 is FRNRAP. Deletions cut 4 bases from V and 4 bases from J, with 14 bases between. CDR3 amino acids: CASGWPGAGGNTIYF. In DNA, the CDR3 is TGTGCTAGTGGTTGGCCGGGGGCGGGAGGAAACACCATATATTTT.

The genes are TRBV4-1 and TRBJ2-1; TRBD2 aligns across 7 bases. The germline V gene encodes CDR1 MGHRA and CDR2 YSYEKL. This CDR3 is built from 12 residues. V lost 7 bases to trimming and J lost 9 bases; unmatched junction nucleotides: 6. This CDR3 is CASTGGSSEQFF. As DNA, the CDR3 is TGCGCCAGCACGGGCGGGAGTTCTGAGCAGTTCTTC.

This sequence joins TRBV7-2 and TRBJ2-3; D may be TRBD1 or TRBD2 (5 bases each). Germline CDR1 and CDR2: SGHTA and FQGNSA. V gave up 5 bases and J gave up 3 bases, with 9 bases separating them. CDR3 size: 13 residues. DNA for the CDR3: TGTGCCAGCAGCCCTTGGGGGACAGATACGCAGTATTTT. Its protein product is CASSPWGTDTQYF.

This sequence joins TRBV29-1 and TRBJ1-2, with unresolved D. The germline V gene has CDR1 SQVTM and CDR2 ANQGSEA. This CDR3 has 14 amino acids. Trimming took off 1 base at V and 0 bases at J, with 9 bases between the two ends. The CDR3 region has the DNA TGCAGCGTTGAAGGTCCCAAAGCTAACTATGGCTACACCTTC. Its translation: CSVEGPKANYGYTF. The full variable domain, with the rest looked up from reference TRBV29-1 and TRBJ1-2, is SAVISQKPSRDICQRGTSLTIQCQVDSQVTMMFWYRQQPGQSLTLIATANQGSEATYESGFVIDKFPISRPNLTFSTLTVSNMSPEDSSIYLCSVEGPKANYGYTFGSGTRLTVV.

The chain recombines TRBV27 with TRBJ2-7, with 11 positions matching TRBD1. This CDR3 has 16 residues. The germline gives CDR1 MNHEY, CDR2 SMNVEV (reference sequence). Unmatched junction bases numbered 6, after V lost 0 bases and J lost 5 bases. The CDR3 is CASSLSWDRGGDEQYF. CDR3 coding DNA: TGTGCCAGCAGTTTATCGTGGGACAGGGGGGGAGACGAGCAGTACTTC.

The chain is built from TRBV11-2 and TRBJ1-2; D gene ambiguous. This CDR3 region has 12 residues. V was shortened by 8 bases and J by 4 bases, with 11 bases between the two germline ends. Germline-derived CDR1 and CDR2 are SGHAT and FQNNGV. The CDR3 DNA follows: TGTGCCAGCGGGCAGGACCCCTATGGCTACACCTTC. This encodes CASGQDPYGYTF.

The chain is built from TRBV28 and TRBJ1-4; no definite D call. Germline V lookup: CDR1 MDHEN, CDR2 SYDVKM. The V and J ends lost 5 bases and 8 bases respectively, with 18 bases between them. The CDR3 totals 15 residues. The CDR3 nucleotides read TGTGCCAGCAGTCCATCCGTCAGATCCGGCGAAAAACTGTTTTTT. This gives the protein CASSPSVRSGEKLFF.

The chain employs TRBV6-5 and TRBJ2-5, with a weak D call TRBD1 (6 bases). Germline loops: CDR1 MNHEY, CDR2 SVGAGI. The germline V and J ends were trimmed by 5 bases and 5 bases, with 15 bases remaining between them. This CDR3 has 14 amino acids. The CDR3 is CASSPADRWETQYF. CDR3 nucleotides: TGTGCCAGCAGTCCCGCGGACAGATGGGAGACCCAGTACTTC.

As for this clone: Relative to the germline gene, one junction end is altered; a read error may explain this. The V gene is TRBV6-1, the J gene TRBJ2-7; maybe TRBD1 (5 bases). CDR1 MNHNS and CDR2 SASEGT come from the germline V gene. The CDR3 consists of 14 residues. CDR3 residues: CASSEDRTSNEQYF. As DNA, the CDR3 is TGTGCCAGCAGTGAAGACAGGACCTCCAACGAGCAGTACTTC.

This chain links TRBV15 with TRBJ2-7; D unclear. V was trimmed by 0 bases and J by 3 bases, leaving 12 bases between them. The CDR3 is made up of 15 amino acids. Germline V lookup: CDR1 LNHNV, CDR2 YYDKDF (reference sequence). CDR3 DNA sequence: TGTGCCACCAGCAGAGATCGTGCTTCCTACTACGAGCAGTACTTC. As protein: CATSRDRASYYEQYF.

V gene TRBV28 combines with J gene TRBJ1-4; no definite D call. The germline CDR1 and CDR2 sequences are MDHEN and SYDVKM. The V gene lost 9 bases and the J gene lost 8 bases, with 16 bases spanning the gap. The CDR3 spans 13 residues. Here the CDR3 reads CASKLDIGEKLFF. DNA of the CDR3: TGTGCCAGTAAACTCGACATTGGCGAAAAACTGTTTTTT.

A single count supports this clone. This chain uses TRBV15 with TRBJ1-3; TRBD1 aligns across 7 bases. The CDR3 runs 16 residues. The J segment lost 2 bases and the V segment lost 0 bases, leaving 4 bases of the junction unmatched. CDR1 LNHNV and CDR2 YYDKDF come from the germline V gene (reference sequence). In DNA, the CDR3 is TGTGCCACCAGCAGAGATCTCGGGACAGCTGGAAACACCATATATTTT. Translating it yields CATSRDLGTAGNTIYF. Full variable domain (rest looked up from reference TRBV15 and TRBJ1-3): DAMVIQNPRYQVTQFGKPVTLSCSQTLNHNVMYWYQQKSSQAPKLLFHYYDKDFNNEADTPDNFQSRRPNTSFCFLDIRSPGLGDTAMYLCATSRDLGTAGNTIYFGEGSWLTVV.

The rearrangement uses TRBV10-2 and TRBJ2-7; 9 nucleotides line up with TRBD2. CDR1 is WSHSY and CDR2 is SAAADI in the germline V gene. The CDR3 length is 15 residues. V shed 10 bases and J 4 bases; nucleotides not matched to a gene: 14. The CDR3 nucleotides are TGCGCCACCCGGGCTCCTAGCGGGACTTCTTACGAGCAGTACTTC. Residues: CATRAPSGTSYEQYF.

Only one count was recorded for this clone. This chain joins TRBV7-9 and TRBJ2-3; TRBD2 aligns across 9 bases. Trimming cost V 5 bases and J 4 bases; bases outside gene matches: 7. The length of the CDR3 is 15 residues. CDR1 and CDR2 from the germline V gene are SEHNR and FQNEAQ (reference sequence). CDR3 in amino acids: CASSPIAGAPDTQYF. The CDR3 DNA is TGTGCCAGCAGCCCAATAGCGGGAGCGCCAGATACGCAGTATTTT. Looking up the rest from reference TRBV7-9 and TRBJ2-3 gives the full variable domain: DTGVSQNPRHKITKRGQNVTFRCDPISEHNRLYWYRQTLGQGPEFLTYFQNEAQLEKSRLLSDRFSAERPKGSFSTLEIQRTEQGDSAMYLCASSPIAGAPDTQYFGPGTRLTVL.

This chain uses TRBV9 with TRBJ1-3, with D unresolved. The germline CDR1 and CDR2 sequences are SGDLS and YYNGEE. Trimming took 3 bases from V and 0 from J, leaving 10 bases between them. The CDR3 has 15 residues. The CDR3 sequence is CASSAPTSSGNTIYF. The DNA of the CDR3 is TGTGCCAGCAGCGCCCCGACATCCTCTGGAAACACCATATATTTT.